Listed below are T cell receptor beta chains from one sample, sequenced in a study of PD-L1 blockade in urothelial cancer. Profiling relied on immunoSEQ multiplex PCR, and the TCRdb table lists in-frame clones only, not all of them. The sample yields about 50,000 clones, around 75% seen once. Source: PBMCs, taken around atezolizumab (anti-PD-L1) treatment. The receptors were sampled from a man between 65 and 85 years old with urothelial cancer. Each CDR3 is given with its conserved first and last residue. D genes are given only for firm matches. Clone size is stated in some rows and not others, as once, few, many or a class when expanded.

size: NA
V: TRBV7-8
D: NA
J: TRBJ2-5
DNA: TGTGCCAGCAGCTCATATCGAACAGCGAGGCAGGGGACCCAGTACTTC
CDR3: CASSSYRTARQGTQYF

size: once
V: TRBV4-1
D: NA
J: TRBJ1-3
DNA: TGCGCCAGCAGTCAACTCAAATTAGAGGCTGGAAACACCATATATTTT
CDR3: CASSQLKLEAGNTIYF

size: NA
V: TRBV7-3
D: TRBD2
J: TRBJ2-3
DNA: TGTGCCAGCAGCCTAGCGGGACGAACAGATACGCAGTATTTT
CDR3: CASSLAGRTDTQYF

size: few
V: TRBV30
D: TRBD2
J: TRBJ2-7
DNA: TGTGCCTGGAGTGTACTAGCGGGATACGAGCAGTACTTC
CDR3: CAWSVLAGYEQYF

size: NA
V: TRBV19
D: TRBD1
J: TRBJ2-1
DNA: TGTGCCAGTAGTAAGAGGACAGGGCGGAATGAGCAGTTCTTC
CDR3: CASSKRTGRNEQFF

size: NA
V: TRBV27
D: NA
J: TRBJ2-2
DNA: TGTGCCAGCAGGCTAGGAGCAAACACCGGGGAGCTGTTTTTT
CDR3: CASRLGANTGELFF

size: NA
V: TRBV7-2
D: NA
J: TRBJ2-5
DNA: TGTGCCAGCAGCCAACGACCACCATTAAGGAGTGCGGAAGAGACCCAGTACTTC
CDR3: CASSQRPPLRSAEETQYF

size: NA
V: TRBV7-9
D: NA
J: TRBJ2-5
DNA: TGTGCCAGTCAGGAAGGCAGGGGTTTATCAGAGACCCAGTACTTC
CDR3: CASQEGRGLSETQYF

size: many
V: TRBV11-3
D: NA
J: TRBJ2-3
DNA: TGTGCCAGCAGCTACGGCGGGGGCCTTAGCACAGATACGCAGTATTTT
CDR3: CASSYGGGLSTDTQYF

size: NA
V: TRBV5-6
D: NA
J: TRBJ2-5
DNA: TGTGCCAGCAGCCCGCCTACTATTTACCAAGAGACCCAGTACTTC
CDR3: CASSPPTIYQETQYF

size: NA
V: TRBV6-6
D: TRBD1
J: TRBJ2-1
DNA: TGTGCCAGCAGTTGGACAGGGGGAAGTAATGAGCAGTTCTTC
CDR3: CASSWTGGSNEQFF

size: NA
V: TRBV6-1
D: NA
J: TRBJ1-1
DNA: TGTGCCAGCAGTGAAAGCGGGAGGAGAACTGAAGCTTTCTTT
CDR3: CASSESGRRTEAFF

size: NA
V: TRBV7-2
D: NA
J: TRBJ2-1
DNA: TGTGCCAGCAGCCCGTTAATGAGGTCCAATGAGCAGTTCTTC
CDR3: CASSPLMRSNEQFF

size: NA
V: TRBV19
D: TRBD1
J: TRBJ1-5
DNA: TGTGCCAGTAAGGGGACAGGCAATCAGCCCCAGCATTTT
CDR3: CASKGTGNQPQHF

size: NA
V: TRBV6-1
D: NA
J: TRBJ1-2
DNA: TGTGCCAGCAGGGCCGGAGGGGACTTCTACTATGGCTACACCTTC
CDR3: CASRAGGDFYYGYTF

size: NA
V: TRBV25-1
D: TRBD2
J: TRBJ2-1
DNA: TGTGCCAGCAGTGCCGCGGGACTACCTAACAATGAGCAGTTCTTC
CDR3: CASSAAGLPNNEQFF

size: NA
V: TRBV2
D: NA
J: TRBJ1-1
DNA: TGTGCCAGTACTATGAGAGGGGGCACTGAAGCTTTCTTT
CDR3: CASTMRGGTEAFF

size: NA
V: TRBV9
D: NA
J: TRBJ2-3
DNA: TGTGCCAGCAGCGTAGCCCCGAGCTTGAGTATTCCTACGCAGTATTTT
CDR3: CASSVAPSLSIPTQYF

size: once
V: TRBV9
D: NA
J: TRBJ2-2
DNA: TGTGCCAGCAGGCGGGGTACGAACACCGGGGAGCTGTTTTTT
CDR3: CASRRGTNTGELFF

size: NA
V: TRBV6-5
D: NA
J: TRBJ1-1
DNA: TGTGCCAGCAGTTACTCGAGAGGGGGAAACACTGAAGCTTTCTTT
CDR3: CASSYSRGGNTEAFF

size: few
V: TRBV4-3
D: NA
J: TRBJ2-2
DNA: TGCGCCAGCAGTCTACTACAATTCCGGGAGCTGTTTTTT
CDR3: CASSLLQFRELFF

size: few
V: TRBV5-6
D: NA
J: TRBJ1-1
DNA: TGTGCCAGCAGCTTGGACGGGGGAGGGTACACTGAAGCTTTCTTT
CDR3: CASSLDGGGYTEAFF

size: NA
V: TRBV5-6
D: NA
J: TRBJ1-5
DNA: TGTGCCAGCAGCTTCGGGAGCAGTCAGCCCCAGCATTTT
CDR3: CASSFGSSQPQHF

size: NA
V: TRBV7-2
D: NA
J: TRBJ1-4
DNA: TGTGCCAGCAGCCCGCAAGTGACGGGAACGAACGAAAAACTGTTTTTT
CDR3: CASSPQVTGTNEKLFF

size: NA
V: TRBV15
D: NA
J: TRBJ2-7
DNA: TGTGCCACCAGCAGAGCCGGGAGCTCCTACGAGCAGTACTTC
CDR3: CATSRAGSSYEQYF

size: NA
V: TRBV11-3
D: TRBD2
J: TRBJ2-7
DNA: TGTGCCAGCAGCTTAAGTGCGGGAGGAAGATCCTACGAGCAGTACTTC
CDR3: CASSLSAGGRSYEQYF

size: many
V: TRBV5-1
D: TRBD1
J: TRBJ2-7
DNA: TGCGCCAGCAGCCGCGGACAGGGGACCCGCCTAGGGAACGAGCAGTACTTC
CDR3: CASSRGQGTRLGNEQYF

size: once
V: TRBV18
D: TRBD1
J: TRBJ1-2
DNA: TGTGCCAGCTCCGGGACAGCCTATGGCTACACCTTC
CDR3: CASSGTAYGYTF

size: NA
V: TRBV7-2
D: NA
J: TRBJ2-1
DNA: TGTGCCAGCGAGGGGGAGGGAACCTACAATGAGCAGTTCTTC
CDR3: CASEGEGTYNEQFF

size: NA
V: TRBV28
D: NA
J: TRBJ2-5
DNA: TGTGCCAGCAGTTTAAACAGGGTAGAGACCCAGTACTTC
CDR3: CASSLNRVETQYF

size: few
V: TRBV28
D: NA
J: TRBJ1-1
DNA: TGTGCCAGCAGGGAGACAGGATTTGAAGCTTTCTTT
CDR3: CASRETGFEAFF

size: NA
V: TRBV4-3
D: TRBD2
J: TRBJ2-1
DNA: TGCGCCAGCAGCCAGGTTCCGGGACTAGCGGGATACAATGAGCAGTTCTTC
CDR3: CASSQVPGLAGYNEQFF

size: few
V: TRBV5-4
D: TRBD1
J: TRBJ2-7
DNA: TGTGCCAGCCGACGCGTACAGGGGGCGAGGGAGCAGTACTTC
CDR3: CASRRVQGAREQYF

size: NA
V: TRBV7-3
D: NA
J: TRBJ2-3
DNA: TGTGCCAGCAGCCCCTCTCTGGGGCGGAACACAGATACGCAGTATTTT
CDR3: CASSPSLGRNTDTQYF

size: NA
V: TRBV11-1
D: TRBD1
J: TRBJ1-1
DNA: TGTGCCAGCAGCTTGTTGGACAGGGTTGGGACTGAAGCTTTCTTT
CDR3: CASSLLDRVGTEAFF

size: NA
V: TRBV30
D: NA
J: TRBJ1-5
DNA: TGTGCCTGGAGTGTAGGGGCAGGGTTTCAGCCCCAGCATTTT
CDR3: CAWSVGAGFQPQHF

size: NA
V: TRBV30
D: NA
J: TRBJ1-2
DNA: TGTGCCCTTCGGAGGGGAGCGCGTAACTATGGCTACACCTTC
CDR3: CALRRGARNYGYTF

size: NA
V: TRBV28
D: TRBD1
J: TRBJ2-3
DNA: TGTGCCAGCAGTGCCACCGGGACAGGGGCGAAAGATACGCAGTATTTT
CDR3: CASSATGTGAKDTQYF

size: NA
V: TRBV27
D: NA
J: TRBJ2-7
DNA: TGTGCCAGCAGTTCCGGGACACCTTACGAGCAGTACTTC
CDR3: CASSSGTPYEQYF

size: few
V: TRBV4-2
D: TRBD2
J: TRBJ2-3
DNA: TGTGCCAGCAGCCGAGGGACTAGCGGCGCAGATACGCAGTATTTT
CDR3: CASSRGTSGADTQYF

size: NA
V: TRBV7-3
D: TRBD2
J: TRBJ2-3
DNA: TGTGCCAGCAGCTTAGCCGGAGCGGGAGGCTCAGATACGCAGTATTTT
CDR3: CASSLAGAGGSDTQYF

size: NA
V: TRBV7-2
D: NA
J: TRBJ1-5
DNA: TGTGCCAGCAGCTCCCGGGCGGGACCATCGGGTCAGCCCCAGCATTTT
CDR3: CASSSRAGPSGQPQHF

size: NA
V: TRBV7-2
D: TRBD1
J: TRBJ1-2
DNA: TGTGCCAGCAGCTTAGAGGGGACAGCTACCTATGGCTACACCTTC
CDR3: CASSLEGTATYGYTF

size: NA
V: TRBV5-4
D: TRBD2
J: TRBJ2-3
DNA: TGTGCCAGCAGCTTGCCCATAGCGGGGGCAACAGATACGCAGTATTTT
CDR3: CASSLPIAGATDTQYF

size: NA
V: TRBV2
D: TRBD1
J: TRBJ1-1
DNA: TGTGCCAGCAGTGGCGCGTTTCCAGGGGGTTTGGGCACTGAAGCTTTCTTT
CDR3: CASSGAFPGGLGTEAFF

size: NA
V: TRBV7-2
D: TRBD1
J: TRBJ1-2
DNA: TGTGCCAGCAGCCTGAAGGGGGACAGGGCACATGGCTACACCTTC
CDR3: CASSLKGDRAHGYTF

size: NA
V: TRBV19
D: NA
J: TRBJ1-1
DNA: TGTGCCAGTAAAGGGGTTTTGTGGAACACTGAAGCTTTCTTT
CDR3: CASKGVLWNTEAFF

size: NA
V: TRBV2
D: NA
J: TRBJ1-2
DNA: TGTGCCAGCAGTGAAAAGGAGGGGTCTGGGTATGGCTACACCTTC
CDR3: CASSEKEGSGYGYTF